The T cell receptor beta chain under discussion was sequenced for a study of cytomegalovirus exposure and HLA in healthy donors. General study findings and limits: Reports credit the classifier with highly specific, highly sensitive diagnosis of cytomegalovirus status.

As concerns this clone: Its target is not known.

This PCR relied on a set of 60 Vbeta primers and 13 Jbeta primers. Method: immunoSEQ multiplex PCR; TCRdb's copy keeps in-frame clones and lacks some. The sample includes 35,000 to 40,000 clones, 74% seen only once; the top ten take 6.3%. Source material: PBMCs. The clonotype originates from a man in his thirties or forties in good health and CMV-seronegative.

In nucleotides, the CDR3 is TGCGCCAGCAGCCAAGAGCGGTCCGGGACAGGGGGCGCGCAGTACTTC. It specifies CASSQERSGTGGAQYF. The rearrangement links TRBV4-1 to TRBJ2-5, with 12 bases aligning to TRBD1. The V gene's germline CDR1 is MGHRA and CDR2 YSYEKL. V shed 0 bases and J 11 bases; nucleotides not matched to a gene: 10. CDR3 length: 16 residues.